The sequence of this T cell receptor (beta chain) was determined in a study of shared clonotypes between healthy human individuals. With V trimmed by 0 bases and J by 4 bases, 4 bases remained unmatched. CDR1 SGHTA and CDR2 FQGNSA come from the germline V gene. The CDR3 extends over 16 amino acids. When replicate PCRs were run on unsorted PBMC, they used roughly 280 ng DNA, 25,000 to 30,000 T cell genomes. Sequencing was performed on unsorted PBMC DNA using ten immunoSEQ deep assay plates. TCRdb's table, derived via immunoSEQ multiplex PCR, lists solely in-frame clones and lacks some. The sample has about 520,000 clones, 65% to 85% seen once.

Sequencing was done on a sample of PBMCs. The V gene is TRBV7-2, the J gene TRBJ2-1; 9 nucleotides match TRBD2. The receptor's source is a woman aged 40-49 years in good health. Some clones in this sample may be carry-over from other donors' samples. CDR3 protein: CASSLASSGIYNEQFF. The CDR3 bases are TGTGCCAGCAGCTTAGCGTCTAGCGGGATATACAATGAGCAGTTCTTC.